These 10 T cell receptor beta chains originate from one sample sequenced in a study of cytomegalovirus exposure and HLA in healthy donors. Primers included in the PCR were 60 Vbeta and 13 Jbeta primers. Method: immunoSEQ multiplex PCR; TCRdb's copy keeps in-frame clones and lacks some. The sample consists of 200,000 to 250,000 clones, 85% to 90% of them appearing once. The source material was PBMCs. All receptors come from a woman aged 18-29 years in good health and CMV-seronegative.

The chain is built from TRBV6-6 and TRBJ2-7; D not certain. The CDR3 spans 13 residues. Germline values: CDR1 MNHNY, CDR2 SVGAGI (reference sequence). Trimming shortened V by 5 bases and J by 5 bases, and 13 bases separated the two germline ends. This CDR3 is CASSPWSRHEQYF. The DNA for the CDR3 is TGTGCCAGCAGTCCCTGGAGTCGCCACGAGCAGTACTTC.

The rearrangement uses TRBV7-2 and TRBJ1-4; 9 nucleotides line up with TRBD1. The junction had 7 bases not matched to a gene; V was cut back by 5 bases and J by 0 bases. The CDR3 sequence is 17 residues long. Germline CDR1 reads SGHTA; CDR2 reads FQGNSA. This CDR3 reads CASSRRQGGATNEKLFF. The CDR3 nucleotides read TGTGCCAGCAGCAGGCGACAGGGGGGTGCAACTAATGAAAAACTGTTTTTT.

V and J are TRBV5-4 and TRBJ2-3, with D tentatively TRBD2 (5 bases). The CDR3 extends over 15 amino acids. From germline, CDR1 is SGHNT and CDR2 YYREEE (reference sequence). Between the trimmed V and J ends, which lost 2 bases and 2 bases, there was a span of 12 bases. In nucleotides, the CDR3 is TGTGCCAGCAGCTTCGGTGGACTTACCACAGATACGCAGTATTTT. This translates into CASSFGGLTTDTQYF. The full variable domain, in which reference TRBV5-4 and TRBJ2-3 provide the parts outside the CDR3, is ETGVTQSPTHLIKTRGQQVTLRCSSQSGHNTVSWYQQALGQGPQFIFQYYREEENGRGNFPPRFSGLQFPNYSSELNVNALELDDSALYLCASSFGGLTTDTQYFGPGTRLTVL.

The V and J genes are TRBV7-2 and TRBJ2-7; the D gene is possibly TRBD2 (6 bases). CDR3 length equals 18 residues. Trimming stripped 5 bases from V and 4 bases from J, with 27 bases between. The V gene's germline CDR1 is SGHTA and CDR2 FQGNSA. In DNA, the CDR3 is TGTGCCAGCAGCCAACCTTCGCCTGGGGGGAGAAGGTTTTACGAGCAGTACTTC. Translated: CASSQPSPGGRRFYEQYF.

This rearrangement joins TRBV27 to TRBJ1-1; D gene uncertain. Germline CDR1 reads MNHEY; CDR2 reads SMNVEV (reference sequence). The CDR3 is 13 residues long. V was cut by 10 bases and J by 7 bases, with 19 bases left in between. CDR3 in DNA: TGTGCCACTACGAACCGCCAGGCACGTGAAGCTTTCTTT. This encodes CATTNRQAREAFF.

The J gene is TRBJ2-1, the V gene TRBV5-4, with D possibly TRBD2 on 6 matching bases. The CDR3 is 14 amino acids. V gave up 6 bases and J gave up 2 bases, with 12 bases separating them. Germline CDR1 is SGHNT and CDR2 is YYREEE (reference sequence). The chain's CDR3 is CASTRGRTYNEQFF. As DNA, the CDR3 is TGTGCCAGCACGCGGGGCCGTACCTACAATGAGCAGTTCTTC.

V usage is TRBV14 and J usage is TRBJ1-6; 9 bases align to TRBD1. This CDR3 is 13 amino acids long. V gave up 7 bases and J gave up 10 bases; unmatched junction bases: 5. CDR1 and CDR2 (germline): SGHDN, FVKESK. CDR3 in DNA: TGTGCCAGCAAGGGGACAGGGTGGTCACCCCTCCACTTT. It yields the protein CASKGTGWSPLHF.

CDR3 amino acids: CASSGTTGSGYGYTF. The CDR3 DNA follows: TGTGCCAGCAGCGGAACGACAGGGTCTGGGTATGGCTACACCTTC. The rearrangement joins TRBV9 to TRBJ1-2; 7 nucleotides match TRBD1. The CDR3 consists of 15 residues. V was pared by 3 bases and J by 5 bases, with 10 bases of the junction left unmatched. The germline V gene has CDR1 SGDLS and CDR2 YYNGEE.

CDR3 residues: CASSHGTLEHYYTDTQYF. The CDR3 DNA reads as TGTGCCAGCAGCCACGGGACTCTTGAGCACTACTACACAGATACGCAGTATTTT. The rearrangement links TRBV7-8 to TRBJ2-3; the D gene is possibly TRBD2 (6 bases). V was clipped by 5 bases and J by 2 bases, with 23 bases between them. Germline CDR1 and CDR2: SGHVS and FQNEAQ. This CDR3 is built from 18 residues.

The rearrangement links TRBV6-5 to TRBJ1-4; 7 bases line up with TRBD1. The CDR3 has 15 residues. Trimming at V came to 0 bases and at J to 5 bases, leaving 3 bases not matched to a gene. Germline V gives CDR1 MNHEY, CDR2 SVGAGI. CDR3 region: CASSYSGQLNEKLFF. CDR3 nucleotide sequence: TGTGCCAGCAGTTACTCGGGACAGTTGAATGAAAAACTGTTTTTT.